This T cell receptor beta chain emerged from a study of T cell changes during pregnancy in multiple sclerosis. The ends lost 0 bases at V and 4 bases at J; junction bases unmatched: 8. The CDR3 loop spans 16 amino acids. Germline CDR1 and CDR2: GTSNPN and SVGIG (reference sequence). The table came from immunoSEQ multiplex PCR; TCRdb's copy has only in-frame clones and leaves some out. This table holds 52,000 or so clones, approximately 90% found once. This TCR derives from a female donor with multiple sclerosis, enrolled in a pregnancy study. The chain couples TRBV30 to TRBJ1-1, with 10 bases lining up with TRBD1. The specimen was CD4+ T cells from peripheral blood mononuclear cells, collected in the first trimester of pregnancy. CDR3: CAWSVGTGVGGTEAFF. The CDR3 nucleotides read TGTGCCTGGAGTGTAGGGACAGGGGTGGGGGGCACTGAAGCTTTCTTT. The whole variable domain, remainder taken from reference TRBV30 and TRBJ1-1, is SQTIHQWPATLVQPVGSPLSLECTVEGTSNPNLYWYRQAAGRGLQLLFYSVGIGQISSEVPQNLSASRPQDRQFILSSKKLLLSDSGFYLCAWSVGTGVGGTEAFFGQGTRLTVV.